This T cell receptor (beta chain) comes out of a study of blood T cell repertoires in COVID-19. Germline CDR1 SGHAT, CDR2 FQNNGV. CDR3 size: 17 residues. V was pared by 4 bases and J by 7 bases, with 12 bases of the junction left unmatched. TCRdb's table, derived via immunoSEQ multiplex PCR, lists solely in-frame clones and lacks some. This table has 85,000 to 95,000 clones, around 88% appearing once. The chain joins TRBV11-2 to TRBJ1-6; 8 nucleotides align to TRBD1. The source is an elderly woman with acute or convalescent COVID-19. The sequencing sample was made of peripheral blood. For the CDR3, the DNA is TGTGCCAGCAGCTGGGTGGGCAGGGGGCTACAGAATTCACCCCTCCACTTT. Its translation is CASSWVGRGLQNSPLHF.